The sample holds a few counts of the clone carrying this T cell receptor (beta chain). The antigen remains undetermined. This entry belongs to a study of CD8+ T cells in alopecia areata. The V segment lost 0 bases and the J segment 5 bases; nucleotides outside the gene matches: 2. CDR1 and CDR2 (germline): SGHDT, YYEEEE. This CDR3 comprises 14 residues. Extraction of RNA preceded its reverse transcription into cDNA, which served as the sequencing template. Profiled with immunoSEQ multiplex PCR; TCRdb holds only in-frame clones, not every one. The table has some 110,000 clones, around 64% seen once. Regarding the study as a whole: Sharing of TCR sequences between patients (possibly for HLA-related reasons) was less clear than in mice.

V and J are TRBV5-6 and TRBJ1-5; 7 nucleotides align to TRBD1. Sequenced material: CD4+ T cells sorted from blood. This receptor was taken from a human donor in good health. CDR3 amino acids: CASSLATGYQPQHF. The DNA for the CDR3 is TGTGCCAGCAGCTTGGCGACAGGGTATCAGCCCCAGCATTTT.